This T cell receptor (beta chain) was profiled in a study of Graves' ophthalmopathy and Graves' hyperthyroidism. Broader study findings: Most thyroid-expanded clonotypes exceeding 0.001 frequency were also found in blood.

Details on this clonotype: No antigen is known for it.

This CDR3 contains 15 residues. Germline assignment: CDR1 SGHTA and CDR2 FQGNSA. Trimming left V 0 bases short and J 4 bases short, with 12 bases between. Orbital computed tomography and thyroid ultrasound, along with TRAb, serum thyroxine and clinical symptoms, underpinned diagnosis. Beta-chain TCR CDR3 regions were amplified from RNA transcripts. First-round RT-PCR used HTBI primers; second-round multiplex PCR followed. TCRdb reprocessed the multiplex PCR reads via MiXCR and lists one record per CDR3 protein. The repertoire includes some 200,000 distinct CDR3 sequences, under 30% of them detected once, and approximately 9.1% sits in the top ten.

The sample comprised peripheral blood. V and J are TRBV7-2 and TRBJ1-1; D remains unclear. This receptor was obtained from a man aged 50 or older with Graves' ophthalmopathy. CDR3 nucleotide sequence: TGTGCCAGCAGCTTAGCGAAGGGCCCGAGCACTGAAGCTTTCTTT. Protein: CASSLAKGPSTEAFF.